This T cell receptor (beta chain) was observed in a study of PD-L1 blockade in urothelial cancer. For the study at large: Between 0 and 3 prior chemotherapy regimens had been given to patients. Blood gave a median approximately 140,000 T cells.

V shed 0 bases and J 3 bases; nucleotides not matched to a gene: 2. CDR1 SGHRS and CDR2 YFSETQ come from the germline V gene. CDR3 size: 14 residues. Clones were sequenced by immunoSEQ multiplex PCR, and TCRdb holds only the in-frame ones, with some missing. The table records around 70,000 clones, approximately 80% of them present only once. This material consisted of PBMCs, taken around atezolizumab (anti-PD-L1) treatment. The sequence was collected from a man in his sixties or seventies with urothelial cancer. The V call is TRBV5-1, the J call TRBJ2-7, with 8 nucleotides matching TRBD2. DNA of the CDR3: TGCGCCAGCAGCTTGGCGCTAGCGGGCTACGAGCAGTACTTC. It encodes CASSLALAGYEQYF.